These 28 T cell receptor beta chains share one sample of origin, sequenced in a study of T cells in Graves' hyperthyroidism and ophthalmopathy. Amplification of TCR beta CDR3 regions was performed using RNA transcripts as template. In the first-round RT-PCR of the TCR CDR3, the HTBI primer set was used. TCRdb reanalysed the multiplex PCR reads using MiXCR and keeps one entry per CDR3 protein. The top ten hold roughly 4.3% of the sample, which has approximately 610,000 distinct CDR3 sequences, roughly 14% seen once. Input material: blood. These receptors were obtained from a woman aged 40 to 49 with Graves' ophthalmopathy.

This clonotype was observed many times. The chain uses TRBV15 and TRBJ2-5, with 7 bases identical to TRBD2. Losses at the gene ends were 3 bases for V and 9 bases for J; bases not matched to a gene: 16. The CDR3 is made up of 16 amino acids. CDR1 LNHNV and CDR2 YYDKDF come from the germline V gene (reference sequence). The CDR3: CATSSESTSWGGAQYF. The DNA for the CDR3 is TGTGCCACCAGCAGCGAATCGACTAGCTGGGGAGGGGCCCAGTACTTC.

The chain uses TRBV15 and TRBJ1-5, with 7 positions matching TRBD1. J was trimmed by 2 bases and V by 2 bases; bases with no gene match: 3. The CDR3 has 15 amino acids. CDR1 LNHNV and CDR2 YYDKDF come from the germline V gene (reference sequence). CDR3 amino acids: CATSRQGGGNQPQHF. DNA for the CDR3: TGTGCCACCAGCAGACAGGGGGGGGGCAATCAGCCCCAGCATTTT.

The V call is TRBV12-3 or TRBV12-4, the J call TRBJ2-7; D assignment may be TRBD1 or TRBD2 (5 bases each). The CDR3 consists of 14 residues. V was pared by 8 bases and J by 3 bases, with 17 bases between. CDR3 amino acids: CASGGSRGDYEQYF. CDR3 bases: TGTGCCAGCGGAGGCTCTAGAGGGGACTACGAGCAGTACTTC.

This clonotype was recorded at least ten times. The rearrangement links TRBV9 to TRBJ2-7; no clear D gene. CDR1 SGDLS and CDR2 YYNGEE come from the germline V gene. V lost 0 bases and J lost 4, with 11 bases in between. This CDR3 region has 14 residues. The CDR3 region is CASSVDPFPYEQYF. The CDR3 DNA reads TGTGCCAGCAGCGTAGATCCTTTCCCGTACGAGCAGTACTTC.

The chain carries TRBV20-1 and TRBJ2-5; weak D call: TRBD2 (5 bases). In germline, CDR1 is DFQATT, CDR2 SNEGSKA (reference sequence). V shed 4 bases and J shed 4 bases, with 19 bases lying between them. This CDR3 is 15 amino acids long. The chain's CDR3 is CSATTGPYGRETQYF. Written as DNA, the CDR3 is TGCAGTGCTACTACCGGGCCCTATGGGAGAGAGACCCAGTACTTC.

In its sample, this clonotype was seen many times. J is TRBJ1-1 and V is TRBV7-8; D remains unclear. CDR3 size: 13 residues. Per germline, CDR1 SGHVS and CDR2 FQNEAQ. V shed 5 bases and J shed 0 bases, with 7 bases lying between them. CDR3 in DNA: TGTGCCAGCAGCCCGATCATGAACACTGAAGCTTTCTTT. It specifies CASSPIMNTEAFF.

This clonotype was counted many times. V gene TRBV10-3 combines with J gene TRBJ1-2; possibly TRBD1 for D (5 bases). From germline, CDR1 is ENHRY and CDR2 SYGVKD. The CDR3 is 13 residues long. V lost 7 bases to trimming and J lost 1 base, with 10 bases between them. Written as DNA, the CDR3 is TGTGCCATCACCGGGACGGATAACTATGGCTACACCTTC. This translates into CAITGTDNYGYTF.

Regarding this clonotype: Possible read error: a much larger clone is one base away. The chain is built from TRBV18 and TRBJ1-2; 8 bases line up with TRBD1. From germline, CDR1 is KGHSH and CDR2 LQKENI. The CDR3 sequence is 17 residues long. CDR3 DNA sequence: TGTGCCAGCTCACCCGACCCGGACAGGGCCAGGGGTTATGGCCACACCTTC. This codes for CASSPDPDRARGYGHTF.

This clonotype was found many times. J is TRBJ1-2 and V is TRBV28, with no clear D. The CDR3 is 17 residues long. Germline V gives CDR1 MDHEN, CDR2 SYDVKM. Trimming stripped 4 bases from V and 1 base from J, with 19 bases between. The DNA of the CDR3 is TGTGCCAGCAGTTCCGAAGGGATGCCCGCCGTTAACTATGGCTACACCTTC. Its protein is CASSSEGMPAVNYGYTF.

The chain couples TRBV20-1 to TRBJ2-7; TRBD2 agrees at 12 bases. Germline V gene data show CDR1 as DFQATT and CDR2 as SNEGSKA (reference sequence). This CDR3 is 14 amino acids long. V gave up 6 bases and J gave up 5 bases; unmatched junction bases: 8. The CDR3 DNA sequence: TGCAGTGCCGAACTAGCGGGAGGTCTGGACGAGCAGTACTTC. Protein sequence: CSAELAGGLDEQYF.

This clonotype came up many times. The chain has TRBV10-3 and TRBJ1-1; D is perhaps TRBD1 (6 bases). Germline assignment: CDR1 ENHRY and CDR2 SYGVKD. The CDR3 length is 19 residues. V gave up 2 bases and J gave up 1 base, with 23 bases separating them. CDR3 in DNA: TGTGCCATCAGTGAGGAGAAAGGGGACACAATTTACCGGAACACTGAAGCTTTCTTT. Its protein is CAISEEKGDTIYRNTEAFF.

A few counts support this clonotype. CDR3 region: CASSPSRLGNIQYF. In DNA, the CDR3 is TGTGCCAGCTCACCATCGCGGCTAGGTAACATTCAGTACTTC. V is TRBV18 and J is TRBJ2-4; D uncertain. The germline gives CDR1 KGHSH, CDR2 LQKENI. The CDR3 is made up of 14 amino acids. V was shortened by 2 bases and J by 7 bases, with 12 bases between the two germline ends. The full variable domain, in which reference TRBV18 and TRBJ2-4 provide the parts outside the CDR3, is NAGVMQNPRHLVRRRGQEARLRCSPMKGHSHVYWYRQLPEEGLKFMVYLQKENIIDESGMPKERFSAEFPKEGPSILRIQQVVRGDSAAYFCASSPSRLGNIQYFGAGTRLSVL.

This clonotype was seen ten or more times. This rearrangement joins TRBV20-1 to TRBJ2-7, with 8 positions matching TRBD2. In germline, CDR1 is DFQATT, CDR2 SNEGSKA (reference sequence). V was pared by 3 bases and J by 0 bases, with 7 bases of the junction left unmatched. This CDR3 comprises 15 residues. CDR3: CSASGGGRTSYEQYF. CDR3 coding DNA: TGCAGTGCTAGCGGGGGCGGGAGGACCTCCTACGAGCAGTACTTC.

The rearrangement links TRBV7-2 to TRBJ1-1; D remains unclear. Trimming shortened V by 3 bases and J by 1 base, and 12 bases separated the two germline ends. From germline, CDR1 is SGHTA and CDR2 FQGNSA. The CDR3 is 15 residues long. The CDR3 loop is CASSLPRWQNTEAFF. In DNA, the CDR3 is TGTGCCAGCAGCTTGCCCCGGTGGCAGAACACTGAAGCTTTCTTT.

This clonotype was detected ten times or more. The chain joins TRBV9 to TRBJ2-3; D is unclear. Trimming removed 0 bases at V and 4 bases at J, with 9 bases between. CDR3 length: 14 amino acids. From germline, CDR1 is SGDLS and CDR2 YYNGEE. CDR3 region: CASSVADGSDTQYF. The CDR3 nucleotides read TGTGCCAGCAGCGTAGCCGACGGATCAGATACGCAGTATTTT. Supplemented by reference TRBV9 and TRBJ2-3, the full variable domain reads DSGVTQTPKHLITATGQRVTLRCSPRSGDLSVYWYQQSLDQGLQFLIQYYNGEERAKGNILERFSAQQFPDLHSELNLSSLELGDSALYFCASSVADGSDTQYFGPGTRLTVL.

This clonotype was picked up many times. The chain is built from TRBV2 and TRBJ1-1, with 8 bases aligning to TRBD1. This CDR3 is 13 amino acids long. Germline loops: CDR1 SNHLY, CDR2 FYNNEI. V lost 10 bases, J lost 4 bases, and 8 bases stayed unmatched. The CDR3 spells CATVGQEGTEAFF. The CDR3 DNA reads TGTGCCACCGTGGGACAGGAGGGCACTGAAGCTTTCTTT.

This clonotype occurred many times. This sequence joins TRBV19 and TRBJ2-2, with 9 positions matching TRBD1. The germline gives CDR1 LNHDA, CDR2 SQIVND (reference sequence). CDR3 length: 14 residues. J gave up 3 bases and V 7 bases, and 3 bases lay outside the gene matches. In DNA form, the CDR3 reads TGTGCCAGTACCGGGACAGGGTACACCGGGGAGCTGTTTTTT. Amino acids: CASTGTGYTGELFF.

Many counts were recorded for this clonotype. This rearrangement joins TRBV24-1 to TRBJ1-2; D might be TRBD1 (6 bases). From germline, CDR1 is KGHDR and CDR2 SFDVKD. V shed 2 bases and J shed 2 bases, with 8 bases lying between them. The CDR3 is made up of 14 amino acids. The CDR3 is CATSDSGQNYGYTF. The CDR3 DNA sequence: TGTGCCACCAGTGATTCAGGACAGAACTATGGCTACACCTTC.

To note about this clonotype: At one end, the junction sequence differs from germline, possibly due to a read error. CDR3: CSARDVGEAFF. The CDR3 bases are TGCAGTGCGAGAGACGTGGGTGAAGCTTTCTTT. V gene TRBV20-1 combines with J gene TRBJ1-1; D uncertain. This CDR3 region has 11 residues. CDR1 and CDR2 (germline): DFQATT, SNEGSKA (reference sequence).

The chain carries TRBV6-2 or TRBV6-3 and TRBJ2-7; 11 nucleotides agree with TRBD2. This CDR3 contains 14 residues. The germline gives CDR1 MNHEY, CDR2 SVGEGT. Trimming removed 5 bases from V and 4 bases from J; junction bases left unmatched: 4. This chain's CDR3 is CASSARLAGYEQYF. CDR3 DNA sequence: TGTGCCAGCAGTGCACGACTAGCGGGATACGAGCAGTACTTC.

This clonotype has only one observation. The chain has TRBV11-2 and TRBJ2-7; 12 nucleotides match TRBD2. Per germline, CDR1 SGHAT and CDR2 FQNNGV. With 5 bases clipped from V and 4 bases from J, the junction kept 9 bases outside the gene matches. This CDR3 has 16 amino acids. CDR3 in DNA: TGTGCCAGCAGCGGCCAGGGCCTAGCGGGAGGGTACGAGCAGTACTTC. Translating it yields CASSGQGLAGGYEQYF.

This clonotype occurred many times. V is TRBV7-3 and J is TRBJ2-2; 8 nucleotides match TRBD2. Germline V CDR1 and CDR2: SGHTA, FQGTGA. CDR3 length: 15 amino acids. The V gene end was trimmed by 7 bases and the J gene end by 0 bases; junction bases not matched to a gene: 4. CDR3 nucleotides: TGTGCCAGCACCCCTAGCGGGCCGAACACCGGGGAGCTGTTTTTT. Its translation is CASTPSGPNTGELFF.

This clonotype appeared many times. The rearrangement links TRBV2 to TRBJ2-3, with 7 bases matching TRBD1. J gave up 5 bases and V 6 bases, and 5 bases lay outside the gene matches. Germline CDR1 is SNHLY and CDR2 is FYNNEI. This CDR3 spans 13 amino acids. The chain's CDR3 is CASSRQGGDTQYF. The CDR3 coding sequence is TGTGCCAGCAGCCGACAGGGCGGAGATACGCAGTATTTT. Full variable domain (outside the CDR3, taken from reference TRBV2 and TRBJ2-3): EPEVTQTPSHQVTQMGQEVILRCVPISNHLYFYWYRQILGQKVEFLVSFYNNEISEKSEIFDDQFSVERPDGSNFTLKIRSTKLEDSAMYFCASSRQGGDTQYFGPGTRLTVL.

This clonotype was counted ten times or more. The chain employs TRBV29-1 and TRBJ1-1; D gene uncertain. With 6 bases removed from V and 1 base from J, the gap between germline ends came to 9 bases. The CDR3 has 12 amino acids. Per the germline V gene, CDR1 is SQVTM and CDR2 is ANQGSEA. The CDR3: CSVPVGNTEAFF. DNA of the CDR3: TGCAGCGTCCCCGTAGGGAACACTGAAGCTTTCTTT.

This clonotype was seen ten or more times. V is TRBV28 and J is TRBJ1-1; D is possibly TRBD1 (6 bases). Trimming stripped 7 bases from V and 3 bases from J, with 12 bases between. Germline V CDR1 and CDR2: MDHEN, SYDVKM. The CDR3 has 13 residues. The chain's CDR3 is CASNPDRYTEAFF. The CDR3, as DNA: TGTGCCAGCAACCCGGACAGATACACTGAAGCTTTCTTT.

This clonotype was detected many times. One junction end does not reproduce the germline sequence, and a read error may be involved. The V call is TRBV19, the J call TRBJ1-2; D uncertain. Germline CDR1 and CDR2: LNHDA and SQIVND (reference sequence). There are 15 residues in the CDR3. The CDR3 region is CASSNGQDRPPFLAF. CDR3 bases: TGTGCCAGTAGTAATGGGCAGGACCGACCACCCTTTCTCGCCTTC.

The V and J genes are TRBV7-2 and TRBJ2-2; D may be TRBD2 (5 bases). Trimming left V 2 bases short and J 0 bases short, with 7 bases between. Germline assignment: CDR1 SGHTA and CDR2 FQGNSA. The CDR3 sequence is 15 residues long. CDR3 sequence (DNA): TGTGCCAGCAGCTTATTAGCGCCGAACACCGGGGAGCTGTTTTTT. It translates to CASSLLAPNTGELFF.

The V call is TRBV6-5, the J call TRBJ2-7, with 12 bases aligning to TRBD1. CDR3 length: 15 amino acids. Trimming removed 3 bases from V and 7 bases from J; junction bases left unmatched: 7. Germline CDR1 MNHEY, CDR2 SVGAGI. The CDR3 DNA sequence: TGTGCCAGCAGTTATGGGGACAGGGGGCGGAATGAGCAGTACTTC. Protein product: CASSYGDRGRNEQYF.